This TCR beta chain was retrieved from a study of technical replicates of blood from a handful of donors. TCRdb keeps only in-frame clones here, not all; method: immunoSEQ multiplex PCR. The repertoire holds 50,000 to 75,000 clones, roughly 93% seen once, with approximately 4% in the top ten. Germline CDR1 reads SGHAT; CDR2 reads FQNNGV. This CDR3 is 14 amino acids long. V lost 7 bases, J lost 3 bases, and 16 bases lay in between. Sample: PBMCs. The chain employs TRBV11-2 and TRBJ2-7; the D gene could be TRBD1 or TRBD2 (7 bases each). This TCR was sampled from a human donor in good health. Some clones in this sample may be carry-over from other donors' samples. The CDR3 region is CASILDRDYYEQYF. The DNA for the CDR3 is TGTGCCAGCATCCTAGACAGGGACTACTACGAGCAGTACTTC.